This is a list of T cell receptor beta chains from one sample in a study of T-cell reconstitution after alpha-beta-depleted transplantation in children. Using its own MiXCR run on the PCR reads, TCRdb lists one record per CDR3 protein. Seen here are approximately 390,000 distinct CDR3 sequences, approximately 10% observed once, and the top ten hold about 5%. Sequencing was performed on PBMCs from the stem cell graft donor, taken from the stem cell graft. Source of these receptors: a human donor who donated a stem cell graft to a child with acute myeloid leukemia. Each CDR3 is given with its conserved first and last residue. The D gene is left open where the match is weak. Clone size is given for some rows only: seen once, a few or many times, or a class if the clone is expanded.

NA,TRBJ2-3,NA,TRBV7-9,CASSPTYGAFTDTQYF,TGTGCCAGCAGCCCAACCTACGGGGCTTTCACAGATACGCAGTATTTT
TRBD1,TRBJ2-1,NA,TRBV10-3,CAINSGQGAYNEQFF,TGTGCCATCAACTCCGGACAGGGGGCGTACAATGAGCAGTTCTTC
NA,TRBJ1-1,few,TRBV5-1,CASSSGTSAWNTEAFF,TGCGCCAGCAGCTCCGGGACCTCCGCTTGGAACACTGAAGCTTTCTTT
NA,TRBJ2-7,NA,TRBV5-1,CASSLGRLSYEQYF,TGCGCCAGCAGCTTGGGACGGCTCTCCTACGAGCAGTACTTC
TRBD2,TRBJ2-2,NA,TRBV5-6,CASSLRVQLAGVKTGELFF,TGTGCCAGCAGCTTGCGGGTCCAACTAGCGGGAGTAAAGACCGGGGAGCTGTTTTTT
TRBD1,TRBJ1-2,few,TRBV5-1,CASSWDRGDYGYTF,TGCGCCAGCAGCTGGGACAGAGGGGACTATGGCTACACCTTC
NA,TRBJ1-3,NA,TRBV4-2,CASSQGLTVTSGNTIYF,TGTGCCAGCAGCCAAGGTCTGACAGTTACCTCTGGAAACACCATATATTTT
NA,TRBJ1-1,many,TRBV4-2,CASSQGGVTEAFF,TGTGCCAGCAGCCAAGGTGGGGTTACTGAAGCTTTCTTT
NA,TRBJ2-1,NA,TRBV4-1,CASSRGFYNEQFF,TGCGCCAGCAGCCGCGGGTTTTACAATGAGCAGTTCTTC
TRBD2,TRBJ2-1,many,TRBV9,CANAGLAGGGEQFF,TGTGCCAACGCGGGACTAGCGGGAGGGGGTGAGCAGTTCTTC
TRBD1,TRBJ1-1,NA,TRBV4-3,CASSYRGVTEAFF,TGCGCCAGCAGTTACAGGGGCGTCACTGAAGCTTTCTTT
TRBD1,TRBJ2-5,many,TRBV5-5,CASSFPPGQSLETQYF,TGTGCCAGCAGCTTCCCACCGGGACAGTCTTTAGAGACCCAGTACTTC
NA,TRBJ2-1,NA,TRBV4-1,CASSQETGTGDEQFF,TGCGCCAGCAGCCAGGAAACCGGGACTGGGGATGAGCAGTTCTTC
NA,TRBJ2-5,few,TRBV5-1,CASSRRAETQYF,TGCGCCAGCAGCCGGAGGGCAGAGACCCAGTACTTC
NA,TRBJ2-3,many,TRBV5-1,CASSVGLAYDTQYF,TGCGCCAGCAGCGTAGGCCTCGCATACGATACGCAGTATTTT
NA,TRBJ2-2,NA,TRBV4-3,CASSQEKGELFF,TGCGCCAGCAGCCAAGAGAAAGGGGAGCTGTTTTTT
TRBD1,TRBJ1-3,few,TRBV20-1,CSAIDRDRERNTIYF,TGCAGTGCTATCGACCGGGACAGGGAAAGAAACACCATATATTTT
NA,TRBJ1-1,NA,TRBV29-1,CSVEPTGNTEAFF,TGCAGCGTTGAACCGACGGGGAACACTGAAGCTTTCTTT
NA,TRBJ2-3,few,TRBV11-2,CASGIFLGTDTQYF,TGTGCCAGCGGAATCTTCTTAGGAACAGATACGCAGTATTTT
TRBD1,TRBJ1-1,NA,TRBV2,CASNTDRMNTEAFF,TGTGCCAGCAATACGGACAGGATGAACACTGAAGCTTTCTTT
TRBD1,TRBJ1-1,NA,TRBV5-1,CASSLTGEYTEAFF,TGCGCCAGCAGCCTGACAGGGGAGTACACTGAAGCTTTCTTT
NA,TRBJ2-1,many,TRBV7-2,CASSFSTTRGGLEQFF,TGTGCCAGCAGCTTTAGCACCACTCGAGGGGGGCTTGAGCAGTTCTTC
TRBD2,TRBJ2-6,NA,TRBV5-1,CASSLFAGGVSGANVLTF,TGCGCCAGCAGCTTGTTTGCGGGGGGAGTCTCTGGGGCCAACGTCCTGACTTTC
NA,TRBJ1-3,NA,TRBV15,CATSRDPPGVGNTIYF,TGTGCCACCAGCAGAGATCCCCCAGGGGTTGGAAACACCATATATTTT
NA,TRBJ1-1,medium-sized,TRBV19,CASSTGSTEAFF,TGTGCCAGCAGTACAGGGAGCACTGAAGCTTTCTTT
TRBD2,TRBJ2-3,many,TRBV6-5,CASSWTSGGTDTQYF,TGTGCCAGCAGTTGGACTAGCGGTGGAACAGATACGCAGTATTTT
NA,TRBJ1-4,NA,TRBV5-1,CASSWGRSTNEKLFF,TGCGCCAGCAGCTGGGGACGCTCAACTAATGAAAAACTGTTTTTT
NA,TRBJ2-2,many,TRBV29-1,CSVAPRTGELFF,TGCAGCGTTGCCCCCAGGACCGGGGAGCTGTTTTTT
TRBD1,TRBJ1-1,few,TRBV6-6,CASSYPSDREAFF,TGTGCCAGCAGTTACCCCTCGGACAGGGAAGCTTTCTTT
NA,TRBJ2-3,NA,TRBV7-2,CASSPGGGPPSTDTQYF,TGTGCCAGCAGCCCAGGGGGAGGGCCCCCTAGCACAGATACGCAGTATTTT
NA,TRBJ1-2,NA,TRBV5-6,CASSLRDTYRPSF,TGTGCCAGCAGCTTGAGGGACACCTATCGGCCCTCCTTC
TRBD2,TRBJ2-2,few,TRBV4-1,CASSRSGSSSSYTGELFF,TGCGCCAGCAGCCGTAGCGGGAGTAGTTCTTCTTACACCGGGGAGCTGTTTTTT
NA,TRBJ2-3,NA,TRBV7-9,CASSWTPRDTQYF,TGTGCCAGCAGTTGGACCCCGCGCGATACGCAGTATTTT
TRBD1,TRBJ2-1,many,TRBV7-9,CASSPGQGGNEQFF,TGTGCCAGCAGCCCTGGACAGGGCGGCAATGAGCAGTTCTTC
TRBD1,TRBJ1-2,NA,TRBV12-3/TRBV12-4,CASSVTPGQGRYGYTF,TGTGCCAGCAGCGTGACCCCCGGACAGGGGCGCTATGGCTACACCTTC
TRBD2,TRBJ2-3,NA,TRBV20-1,CSARVGTTKTDTQYF,TGCAGTGCTAGAGTTGGGACTACAAAAACAGATACGCAGTATTTT
NA,TRBJ2-7,few,TRBV29-1,CSVAGSGEQYF,TGCAGCGTTGCGGGGTCGGGCGAGCAGTACTTC
NA,TRBJ2-1,NA,TRBV29-1,CSVEGGRTTYNEQFF,TGCAGCGTTGAGGGGGGACGGACCACCTACAATGAGCAGTTCTTC